The 17 T cell receptor beta chains in this list originate from one sample, sequenced in a study of regulatory T cells in long-lasting Graves disease. Time point here: persistent/refractory GD, antithyroid drugs over 5 years with positive TRAb. From RNA extracted from PBMCs, the TCR library was made. TCR beta libraries were built with iRepertoire HTBI primers and Arm-PCR of CDR3 regions. TCRdb re-analysed the multiplex PCR reads in MiXCR, keeping a single row per CDR3 protein. Of almost 350,000 distinct CDR3 sequences listed, roughly a fifth are singletons. Sequencing used peripheral blood mononuclear cells (PBMCs), obtained when the disease was refractory, from a patient treated with antithyroid drugs. The receptors stem from a female donor with Graves disease.

The chain joins TRBV28 to TRBJ2-6; 8 bases match TRBD1. The ends lost 5 bases at V and 3 bases at J; junction bases unmatched: 6. The germline gives CDR1 MDHEN, CDR2 SYDVKM. This CDR3 has 16 amino acids. CDR3 sequence (DNA): TGTGCCAGCAGTAGTCCAGGGGGCAATGGGGCCAACGTCCTGACTTTC. Encoded protein: CASSSPGGNGANVLTF.

The rearrangement links TRBV7-9 to TRBJ1-2; TRBD1 matches 8 bases. The CDR3 totals 15 residues. Germline V gene data show CDR1 as SEHNR and CDR2 as FQNEAQ (reference sequence). Trimming removed 5 bases from V and 3 bases from J; junction bases left unmatched: 8. CDR3 loop: CASSGWDRNYYGYTF. CDR3 sequence (DNA): TGTGCCAGCAGCGGGTGGGACAGGAACTACTATGGCTACACCTTC.

This clonotype has a count of ten or more. The V and J genes are TRBV5-6 and TRBJ1-1, with D possibly being TRBD1 (6 bases). V shed 0 bases and J shed 0 bases, with 15 bases lying between them. The CDR3 totals 17 residues. Germline V gene data show CDR1 as SGHDT and CDR2 as YYEEEE. This CDR3 is CASSLVAGAEMNTEAFF. In nucleotides, the CDR3 is TGTGCCAGCAGCTTGGTTGCAGGGGCGGAAATGAACACTGAAGCTTTCTTT. The variable domain in full, with the rest retrieved from reference TRBV5-6 and TRBJ1-1, is DAGVTQSPTHLIKTRGQQVTLRCSPKSGHDTVSWYQQALGQGPQFIFQYYEEEERQRGNFPDRFSGHQFPNYSSELNVNALLLGDSALYLCASSLVAGAEMNTEAFFGQGTRLTVV.

This clonotype was recorded many times. This chain joins TRBV11-2 and TRBJ2-2; 7 nucleotides agree with TRBD1. The CDR3 totals 15 residues. Germline V gene data show CDR1 as SGHAT and CDR2 as FQNNGV. V lost 6 bases to trimming and J lost 2 bases; unmatched junction nucleotides: 6. The CDR3 region is CASSPGQSNTGELFF. The CDR3 bases are TGTGCCAGCAGTCCGGGACAGAGCAACACCGGGGAGCTGTTTTTT.

V gene TRBV24-1 combines with J gene TRBJ1-5; D possibly corresponds to TRBD1 (5 bases). The ends were cut back, 6 bases at V and 6 bases at J, with 8 bases in the middle. Germline V gene data show CDR1 as KGHDR and CDR2 as SFDVKD. The CDR3 covers 12 residues. DNA for the CDR3: TGTGCCACCAGTCTTGGGGGTCAGCCCCAGCATTTT. Amino acids: CATSLGGQPQHF.

This clonotype was recorded at least ten times. The chain recombines TRBV7-2 with TRBJ1-1, with D unresolved. V was trimmed by 1 base and J by 10 bases, leaving 13 bases between them. The CDR3 covers 13 residues. Germline V CDR1 and CDR2: SGHTA, FQGNSA. CDR3 in amino acids: CASSLGVRARAFF. The CDR3 DNA reads TGTGCCAGCAGCTTAGGGGTCCGGGCTCGAGCTTTCTTT. Full variable domain (outside the CDR3, taken from reference TRBV7-2 and TRBJ1-1): GAGVSQSPSNKVTEKGKDVELRCDPISGHTALYWYRQSLGQGLEFLIYFQGNSAPDKSGLPSDRFSAERTGGSVSTLTIQRTQQEDSAVYLCASSLGVRARAFFGQGTRLTVV.

Comments on this clonotype: A read error is possible here, since a much larger clone lies one base away. This chain connects TRBV6-2 or TRBV6-3 to TRBJ1-2; 12 positions match TRBD1. CDR3 size: 18 residues. J was trimmed by 3 bases and V by 5 bases; bases with no gene match: 13. The germline gives CDR1 MNHEY, CDR2 SVGEGT. CDR3 coding DNA: TGTGCCAGCAGTGCAACACCCGGGACAGGGGGCGGACACTATGGCTACACCTTC. This sequence encodes CASSATPGTGGGHYGYTF.

The chain carries TRBV3-1 and TRBJ2-2; 8 bases map to TRBD1. This CDR3 spans 17 amino acids. The germline V gene encodes CDR1 LGHDT and CDR2 YNNKEL (reference sequence). V dropped 4 bases and J dropped 4; count of bases not matched to a gene: 11. CDR3 in amino acids: CASSPTPRQGSTGELFF. In DNA, the CDR3 is TGTGCCAGCAGCCCAACCCCCCGACAGGGGAGCACCGGGGAGCTGTTTTTT.

The sample holds a few counts of this clonotype. This chain connects TRBV4-1 to TRBJ1-6; no definite D call. CDR3 size: 18 residues. The ends were cut back, 4 bases at V and 3 bases at J, with 19 bases in the middle. CDR1 is MGHRA, CDR2 YSYEKL, per germline. Here the CDR3 DNA reads TGCGCCAGCAGCCCCTTTGGACGGAGAAGTTACTATAATTCACCCCTCCACTTT. This gives the protein CASSPFGRRSYYNSPLHF.

The rearrangement uses TRBV20-1 and TRBJ2-5; 9 bases agree with TRBD2. This CDR3 has 15 amino acids. The J segment lost 4 bases and the V segment lost 5 bases, leaving 11 bases of the junction unmatched. Germline V gene lookup returns CDR1 DFQATT and CDR2 SNEGSKA (reference sequence). The CDR3 DNA is TGCAGTGCTCCCCGCGGGGGGGCCGGGGTAGAGACCCAGTACTTC. Its translation is CSAPRGGAGVETQYF.

The chain is built from TRBV19 and TRBJ2-5, with 7 positions matching TRBD1. This CDR3 contains 14 residues. Germline loops: CDR1 LNHDA, CDR2 SQIVND (reference sequence). The V gene end was trimmed by 2 bases and the J gene end by 5 bases; junction bases not matched to a gene: 5. The CDR3 loop is CASSIQGVGETQYF. Here the CDR3 DNA reads TGTGCCAGTAGTATACAGGGGGTCGGTGAGACCCAGTACTTC.

This clonotype was seen more than once but under ten times. J is TRBJ1-1 and V is TRBV27, with 8 bases lining up with TRBD1. Germline lookup yields CDR1 MNHEY and CDR2 SMNVEV (reference sequence). This CDR3 is built from 13 residues. With 8 bases clipped from V and 3 bases from J, the junction kept 5 bases outside the gene matches. This CDR3 reads CASCQGAHTEAFF. As DNA, the CDR3 is TGTGCCAGCTGCCAGGGGGCTCACACTGAAGCTTTCTTT.

The CDR3 bases are TGTGCCAGCAGATACAACCGAAATCAGCCCCAGCATTTT. Translating gives CASRYNRNQPQHF. This chain connects TRBV7-9 to TRBJ1-5; D uncertain. Per germline, CDR1 SEHNR and CDR2 FQNEAQ (reference sequence). There are 13 residues in the CDR3. The germline V and J ends were trimmed by 6 bases and 4 bases, with 10 bases remaining between them. Together with reference TRBV7-9 and TRBJ1-5, the CDR3 gives the full variable domain: DTGVSQNPRHKITKRGQNVTFRCDPISEHNRLYWYRQTLGQGPEFLTYFQNEAQLEKSRLLSDRFSAERPKGSFSTLEIQRTEQGDSAMYLCASRYNRNQPQHFGDGTRLSIL.

This clonotype occurred a few times. The chain has TRBV9 and TRBJ2-6; no clear D. From germline, CDR1 is SGDLS and CDR2 YYNGEE. V lost 5 bases to trimming and J lost 6 bases, with 9 bases between them. This CDR3 contains 13 residues. CDR3 coding DNA: TGTGCCAGCAGTGGACCTTCGGCCAACGTCCTGACTTTC. Encoded protein: CASSGPSANVLTF.

The chain links TRBV19 to TRBJ1-6, with 12 bases that match TRBD1. This CDR3 contains 17 residues. With V trimmed by 2 bases and J by 9 bases, 8 bases remained unmatched. Germline V gene data show CDR1 as LNHDA and CDR2 as SQIVND (reference sequence). In DNA, the CDR3 is TGTGCCAGTAGTATATGGGGGCCGGGACAGGGGGCTTCACCCCTCCACTTT. Its translation: CASSIWGPGQGASPLHF.

V gene TRBV10-3 combines with J gene TRBJ1-5; 9 positions agree with TRBD1. The germline V gene has CDR1 ENHRY and CDR2 SYGVKD. V lost 5 bases to trimming and J lost 7 bases; unmatched junction nucleotides: 6. The CDR3 is 14 amino acids. The CDR3 reads CAISTTGGGQPQHF. Written as DNA, the CDR3 is TGTGCCATCAGTACTACAGGGGGCGGCCAGCCCCAGCATTTT.

The chain is built from TRBV18 and TRBJ1-2, with no clear D. Trimming left V 0 bases short and J 8 bases short, with 16 bases between. Looked up from germline, CDR1 is KGHSH and CDR2 is LQKENI. This CDR3 comprises 15 residues. In nucleotides, the CDR3 is TGTGCCAGCTCACCACCGGACCGGGTCCTTGGCGGCTACACCTTC. Translating gives CASSPPDRVLGGYTF.